This T cell receptor (beta chain) was found in a study of ipilimumab plus nivolumab after autologous stem cell transplantation. For the study at large: Median doses per patient: roughly 5 ipilimumab, about 8 nivolumab. Both relapsed and primary refractory DLBCL were included.

This CDR3 spans 13 amino acids. CDR1 is SEHNR and CDR2 is FQNEAQ in the germline V gene (reference sequence). V was pared by 8 bases and J by 0 bases, with 10 bases between. In this sample, this clone turned up a few times. Its matching antigen is unknown. Whole-study results and caveats: Authors suggest TCR repertoire, Treg phenotype and gut microbiota support further study.

Profiling relied on immunoSEQ multiplex PCR, and the TCRdb table lists in-frame clones only, not all of them. This table has tens of thousands of clones, 83% appearing once. This chain links TRBV7-9 with TRBJ1-1, with D unclear. This clonotype was obtained from a male donor with diffuse large B-cell lymphoma. The sequenced sample was PBMCs, obtained in a trial of ipilimumab plus nivolumab as post-transplant consolidation. The DNA of the CDR3 is TGTGCCAGCTCGACACCAATGAACACTGAAGCTTTCTTT. It specifies CASSTPMNTEAFF.